What follows is one TCR beta chain and its context. The TCRbeta library incorporated unique molecular identifiers. TCRdb fed the PCR reads into MiXCR, producing one record per CDR3 protein. The data contain a few hundred thousand distinct CDR3 sequences, 25% to 30% of them seen just once; the ten biggest clones take up under 45%. This entry is derived from a study of T-cell reconstitution after alpha-beta-depleted transplantation in children. The V gene's germline CDR1 is SSHAT and CDR2 FNYEAQ (reference sequence). CDR3 length: 17 amino acids. V trimming: 5 bases; J trimming: 5 bases; junction bases outside the gene matches: 10.

The chain has TRBV7-7 and TRBJ2-1, with 12 bases that match TRBD2. The source material was PBMCs, sampled before TCRalphabeta/CD19-depleted stem cell transplant. The TCR originated in a boy in the first two years of life with Wiskott-Aldrich syndrome, due to receive a stem cell transplant. This CDR3 reads CASSPRLAGVNDNEQFF. In DNA, the CDR3 is TGTGCCAGCAGCCCAAGACTAGCGGGAGTGAACGACAATGAGCAGTTCTTC.